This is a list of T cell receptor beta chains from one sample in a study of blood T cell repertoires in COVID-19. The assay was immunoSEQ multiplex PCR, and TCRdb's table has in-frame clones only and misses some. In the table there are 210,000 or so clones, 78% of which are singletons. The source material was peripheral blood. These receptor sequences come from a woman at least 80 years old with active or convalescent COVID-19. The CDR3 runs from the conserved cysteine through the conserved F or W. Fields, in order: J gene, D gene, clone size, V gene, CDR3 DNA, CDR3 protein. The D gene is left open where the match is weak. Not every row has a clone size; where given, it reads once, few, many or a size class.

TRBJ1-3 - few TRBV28 TGTGCCAGCAGTAGCGGGTCCACTGGAAACACCATATATTTT CASSSGSTGNTIYF
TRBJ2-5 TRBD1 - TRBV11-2 TGTGCCAGCAGCTTAACCCCACAGGGGGAGACCCAGTACTTC CASSLTPQGETQYF
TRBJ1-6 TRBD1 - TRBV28 TGTGCCAGCAGTTTACCGGACAGGGGGAATTCACCCCTCCACTTT CASSLPDRGNSPLHF
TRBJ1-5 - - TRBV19 TGTGCCAGTATCCCCCGGGGGGAGGGGTACCCCAATCAGCCCCAGCATTTT CASIPRGEGYPNQPQHF
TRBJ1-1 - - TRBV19 TGTGCCAGTAGTATCCAGGGGTTCACTGAAGCTTTCTTT CASSIQGFTEAFF
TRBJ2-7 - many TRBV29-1 TGCAGCGTTGGGGGCGCAAGGGGCGCGCCCGACTACGAGCAGTACTTC CSVGGARGAPDYEQYF
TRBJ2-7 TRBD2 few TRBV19 TGTGCCAGTAGGATGACTAGCGGGGCTAAACCTTACGAGCAGTACTTC CASRMTSGAKPYEQYF
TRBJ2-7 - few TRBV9 TGTGCCAGCAGCGTAGCGGTCGGAGCGAAAACCTACGAGCAGTACTTC CASSVAVGAKTYEQYF
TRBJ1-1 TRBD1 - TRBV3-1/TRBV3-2 TGTGCCAGCAGCCGGGGGGGACAGGGGCTCGTAGCTTTCTTT CASSRGGQGLVAFF
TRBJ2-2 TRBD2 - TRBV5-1 TGCGCCAGCAGCTTGCCCCTAGCGGGTTTGAACACCGGGGAGCTGTTTTTT CASSLPLAGLNTGELFF
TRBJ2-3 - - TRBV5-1 TGCGCCAGCAGCGCTGCGACTTCCACAGATACGCAGTATTTT CASSAATSTDTQYF
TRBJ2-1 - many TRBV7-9 TGTGCCAGCAGCTTATGGGGCTACGATGAGCAGTTCTTC CASSLWGYDEQFF
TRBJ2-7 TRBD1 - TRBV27 TGTGCCAGCAGTTTCGGGGACAGGGCAAGCGAGCAGTACTTC CASSFGDRASEQYF
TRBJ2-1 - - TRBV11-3 TGTGCCAGCAGTCTACAGGGAAGCTCCTACAATGAGCAGTTCTTC CASSLQGSSYNEQFF
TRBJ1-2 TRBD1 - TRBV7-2 TGTGCCAGCGACGGAACAGGGGGAGGTGGCTACACCTTC CASDGTGGGGYTF
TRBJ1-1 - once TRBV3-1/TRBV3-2 TGTGCCAGCAGCCCGACAACGACAGGTACCACTGAAGCTTTCTTT CASSPTTTGTTEAFF
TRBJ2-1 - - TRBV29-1 TGCAGCGTATCACGGCGGGGCTACAATGAGCAGTTCTTC CSVSRRGYNEQFF
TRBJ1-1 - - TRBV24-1 TGTGCCACCAGTGACGCCCGAGGCGGGGACACTGAAGCTTTCTTT CATSDARGGDTEAFF
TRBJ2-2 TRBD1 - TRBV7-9 TGTGCCAGTTTCAACCAGGGGGTCATGGAGCTGTTTTTT CASFNQGVMELFF
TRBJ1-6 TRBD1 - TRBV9 TGTGCCAGCAGCGAAAACCTGGGACAGGGGGCATATAATTCACCCCTCCACTTT CASSENLGQGAYNSPLHF